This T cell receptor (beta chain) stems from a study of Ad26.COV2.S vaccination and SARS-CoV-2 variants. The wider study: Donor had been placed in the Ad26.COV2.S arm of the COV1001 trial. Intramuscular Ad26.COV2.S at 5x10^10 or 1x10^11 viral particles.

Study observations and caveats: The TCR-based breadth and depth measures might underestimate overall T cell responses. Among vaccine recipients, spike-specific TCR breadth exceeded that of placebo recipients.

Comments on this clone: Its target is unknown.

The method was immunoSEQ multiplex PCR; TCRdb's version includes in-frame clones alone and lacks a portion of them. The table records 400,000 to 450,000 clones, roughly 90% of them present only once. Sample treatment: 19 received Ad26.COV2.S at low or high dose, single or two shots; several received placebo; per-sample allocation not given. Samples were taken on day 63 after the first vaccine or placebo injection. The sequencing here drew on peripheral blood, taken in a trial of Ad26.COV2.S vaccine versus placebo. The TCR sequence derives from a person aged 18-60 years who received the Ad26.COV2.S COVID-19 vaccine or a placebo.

CDR3 amino acids: CASSIGGPNEQFF. The CDR3 DNA reads TGTGCCAGCAGCATCGGGGGCCCCAATGAGCAGTTCTTC. The chain joins TRBV6-2 or TRBV6-3 to TRBJ2-1; D is tentatively TRBD1 or TRBD2 (6 bases each). The germline V gene has CDR1 MNHEY and CDR2 SVGEGT. This CDR3 has 13 amino acids. V was pared by 6 bases and J by 6 bases, with 12 bases between.